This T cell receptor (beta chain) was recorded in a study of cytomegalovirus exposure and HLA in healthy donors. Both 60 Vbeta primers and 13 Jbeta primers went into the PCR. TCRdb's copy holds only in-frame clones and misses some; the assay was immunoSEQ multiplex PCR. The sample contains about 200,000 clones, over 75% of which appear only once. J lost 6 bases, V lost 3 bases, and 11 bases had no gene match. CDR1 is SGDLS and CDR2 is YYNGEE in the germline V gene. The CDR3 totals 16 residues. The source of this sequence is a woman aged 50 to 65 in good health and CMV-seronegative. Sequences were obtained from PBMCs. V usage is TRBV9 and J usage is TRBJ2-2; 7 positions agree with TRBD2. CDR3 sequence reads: CASSAQGGRIAGELFF. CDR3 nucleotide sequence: TGTGCCAGCAGCGCCCAGGGAGGGCGCATCGCCGGGGAGCTGTTTTTT.